This T cell receptor (beta chain) is drawn from a study of T cells expressing NK-cell markers. Study background: Most of the eight sequenced donors tested HCMV-seropositive; one tested seronegative.

Notes on the study in general: Clarity on HCMV specificity was lacking for the expanded NKG2C+ T cell clones. The study found dominant NKG2C+ clonotypes at roughly 1.0-7.5% of CD8+ T cells in six donors.

As the method of synthesis, 5'RACE template switching with UMIs yielded TCR beta cDNA. Following a re-call of the 5' RACE reads, TCRdb has one entry per CDR3 protein and lacks DNA. Recorded for this sample: about 260,000 distinct CDR3 sequences. Per the germline V gene, CDR1 is DFQATT and CDR2 is SNEGSKA (reference sequence). The CDR3 length is 14 residues. With regard to this clonotype: Its antigen remains unknown.

Material for sequencing was blood T cells: a sorted CD56 or NKG2C T cell subset, CD4+ or CD8+ T cells, or bulk PBMC T cells (not recorded which). This chain links TRBV20-1 with TRBJ1-2; TCRdb lists TRBD1, though no DNA is available to test this call. The source of this sequence is a woman aged 18-69 years in good health. Here the CDR3 reads CSADRDSINYGYTF.